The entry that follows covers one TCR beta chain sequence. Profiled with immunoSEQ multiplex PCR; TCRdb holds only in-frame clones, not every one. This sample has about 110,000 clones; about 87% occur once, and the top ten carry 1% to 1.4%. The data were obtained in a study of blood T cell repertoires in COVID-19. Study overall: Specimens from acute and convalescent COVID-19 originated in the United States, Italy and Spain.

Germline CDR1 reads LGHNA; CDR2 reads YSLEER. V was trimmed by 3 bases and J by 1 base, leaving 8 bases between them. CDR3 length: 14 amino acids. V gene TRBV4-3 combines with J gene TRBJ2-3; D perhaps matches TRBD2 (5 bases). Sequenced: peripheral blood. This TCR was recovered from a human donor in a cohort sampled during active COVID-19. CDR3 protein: CASSQFSGTDTQYF. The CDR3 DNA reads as TGCGCCAGCAGCCAGTTTAGCGGCACAGATACGCAGTATTTT.